This TCR beta chain was recorded in a study of T cells after posttransplantation cyclophosphamide (dated by TCRdb to the mid-2010s). Looking at the study overall: Using TRB sequencing, the study followed how the T cell repertoire reconstituted after myeloablative bone marrow transplantation in which posttransplantation cyclophosphamide served as GVHD prophylaxis. Samples from about 33 PTCy-treated patients, along with samples from roughly 15 of their related bone marrow donors, underwent antigen receptor sequencing. Blood from all 35 or so PTCy patients who had 1-year posttransplant specimens underwent TRB sequencing. In 3 patients, up to roughly 3 additional blood samples taken between 2 and 5.2 years after transplant also underwent TRB sequencing, as did pretransplant blood from a handful of patients. TRA and TRB clonality were tightly correlated in roughly ten samples, so subsequent TCR analyses focused on TRB only. Public TRB sequences were compared against a database of over 3,000 sequences linked to responses to pathogens, tumor antigens, self-antigens and alloantigens.

Overall study results and their limits: The TRB repertoires of T cells infiltrating skin or GI tract showed only limited overlap with the TRB repertoires of T cells in blood. Across 35 to 45 patients, TRB clonality was highly associated with recipient CMV seropositivity and CMV reactivation, and diversity in PTCy patients was similar to diversity in CNI/methotrexate controls. Donor-recipient similarity was low at 1-2 months but rose over the first year, and later blood repertoires were often dominated by donor CD8+ memory clones.

Note on this clone: Its binding antigen is unknown. Base qualities are missing; no much larger clone stands one base away.

Genomic DNA was the input for TRB sequencing, which was run either with the immunoSEQ assay at survey resolution or with the hsTCRB kit. Per the authors' processing: The immunoSEQ software handled initial read processing, and the LymphoSeq R package was used for repertoire analyses. Clonality was computed as 1 minus normalized Shannon entropy; Gini coefficient was also calculated for each TRB dataset. To infer phenotypes in unsorted samples, TRB sequences from sorted subsets of the recipient or donor were mapped onto the unsorted samples of the same recipient. TCRdb re-hosts the immuneACCESS table, in-frame sequences only. Its copies lack some clones; in the studies checked, an unresolved V gene accounts for under half of them, and the cause for the rest is not known. The V and J calls and the clone size are those of that table, but D and trimming were determined from the DNA. This sample gives 15,000 to 20,000 clones in total; roughly 80% of them show up just once. The ten largest clones add up to around 2.8% of the sample.

At the junction V is shortened by 5 bases and J by 2 bases; bases outside the gene matches: 14. From a lookup of the germline V gene, CDR1 and CDR2 are MDHEN and SYDVKM. From the cysteine through the phenylalanine, the CDR3 covers 17 amino acids. CDR3 DNA is the only sequence kept; it has 51 bases, read in frame from the first base. The control cohort was about 11 patients given myeloablative marrow transplants with methotrexate plus a calcineurin inhibitor, sampled 1 year after transplant. Mononuclear cells from peripheral blood and bone marrow were separated by Ficoll-Hypaque density centrifugation and then cryopreserved.

The starting material was PBMCs, obtained roughly 470 days after allogeneic stem cell transplant with calcineurin inhibitor and methotrexate. This TCR was recovered from a male patient aged 25-45 years who received an allogeneic stem cell transplant from an unrelated donor, was CMV-positive, and had acute and chronic GVHD. After a transplant, not all T cells may be the patient's own; some may come from the graft donor. Recombination connected TRBV28 to TRBJ2-7, with TRBD1 matching 8 junction bases. The nucleotides read TGTGCCAGCAGTCCACTCCCACCCGTGACAGGGGCCTACGAGCAGTACTTC. This codes for CASSPLPPVTGAYEQYF.